The rows below give T cell receptor beta chains drawn from one sample of a study of OX40 agonist ivuxolimab in advanced cancers. The data were produced by immunoSEQ multiplex PCR, yet TCRdb's version contains in-frame clones alone and is incomplete. The sample lists 37,000 or so clones, approximately 80% occurring once. The material was CD4+ or CD8+ T cells sorted from blood, obtained in a trial of the OX40 agonist ivuxolimab. The receptor source for this set is an adult with an advanced solid tumor such as melanoma, head and neck, liver or kidney cancer. Both conserved end residues are part of each CDR3. A D gene is named only where the DNA matches it firmly. Only some rows state a clone size, as once, few, many or a class for expanded clones.

J gene | clone size | V gene | D gene | CDR3 protein | CDR3 DNA
TRBJ1-1 | - | TRBV4-3 | - | CASSRGSGPLRSTEAFF | TGCGCCAGCAGCCGTGGTTCAGGGCCTTTGCGGAGCACTGAAGCTTTCTTT
TRBJ2-7 | - | TRBV4-3 | TRBD1 | CASSQELRGLGVDEQYF | TGCGCCAGCAGCCAAGAACTTAGGGGGCTCGGGGTCGACGAGCAGTACTTC
TRBJ2-5 | - | TRBV4-2 | - | CASSQIDGGPQETQYF | TGTGCCAGCAGCCAAATTGACGGGGGCCCCCAAGAGACCCAGTACTTC
TRBJ2-1 | - | TRBV19 | - | CASSIDWYNEQFF | TGTGCCAGTAGTATCGATTGGTACAATGAGCAGTTCTTC
TRBJ2-7 | - | TRBV7-9 | TRBD1 | CASSPGGAGYEQYF | TGTGCCAGCAGCCCAGGGGGCGCTGGGTACGAGCAGTACTTC
TRBJ2-6 | - | TRBV4-1 | - | CASSQVRGSGANVLTF | TGCGCCAGCAGCCAAGTAAGGGGCTCTGGGGCCAACGTCCTGACTTTC
TRBJ2-1 | - | TRBV19 | - | CASSIGLSSYNEQFF | TGTGCCAGTAGTATCGGGTTGAGCTCCTACAATGAGCAGTTCTTC
TRBJ2-5 | - | TRBV6-1 | - | CASSVSILVAQYF | TGTGCCAGCAGTGTCTCTATCCTGGTGGCCCAGTACTTC
TRBJ1-1 | - | TRBV4-1 | - | CASRGGTFGVAEAFF | TGCGCCAGCCGAGGGGGAACCTTCGGTGTCGCTGAAGCTTTCTTT
TRBJ1-2 | few | TRBV28 | - | CASTTPLQGLEGGYTF | TGTGCCAGCACCACCCCTCTACAGGGTTTGGAGGGTGGCTACACCTTC
TRBJ2-7 | - | TRBV7-8 | TRBD1 | CASSLEGADYEQYF | TGTGCCAGCAGCTTAGAGGGGGCGGACTACGAGCAGTACTTC
TRBJ2-5 | - | TRBV7-3 | - | CASSLGPPGQGPTETQYF | TGTGCCAGCAGCTTAGGTCCCCCGGGACAAGGGCCCACAGAGACCCAGTACTTC
TRBJ1-3 | - | TRBV15 | - | CATSLDVYSGNTIYF | TGTGCCACCAGCCTCGACGTCTACTCTGGAAACACCATATATTTT
TRBJ1-1 | - | TRBV10-3 | - | CAISDSQGSEAFF | TGTGCCATCAGTGATTCGCAGGGAAGTGAAGCTTTCTTT
TRBJ2-3 | - | TRBV7-2 | - | CASSSSFTDTQYF | TGTGCCAGCAGCTCATCTTTCACAGATACGCAGTATTTT
TRBJ2-1 | - | TRBV15 | - | CATSRDVVGSNEQFF | TGTGCCACCAGCAGAGATGTAGTAGGGTCCAATGAGCAGTTCTTC
TRBJ2-7 | - | TRBV5-1 | - | CASRVSPYEQYF | TGCGCCAGCAGGGTTAGTCCCTACGAGCAGTACTTC
TRBJ1-1 | - | TRBV5-1 | - | CASSFRELYLNTEAFF | TGCGCCAGCAGCTTCAGGGAGTTGTACTTGAACACTGAAGCTTTCTTT
TRBJ2-1 | few | TRBV7-3 | - | CASSVEGSSYNEQFF | TGTGCCAGCAGCGTTGAAGGTAGCTCCTACAATGAGCAGTTCTTC
TRBJ2-5 | - | TRBV18 | - | CASSPGMETQYF | TGTGCCAGCTCACCCGGAATGGAGACCCAGTACTTC
TRBJ2-5 | - | TRBV19 | - | CATSWGQGGETQYF | TGTGCCACCTCCTGGGGCCAGGGGGGAGAGACCCAGTACTTC
TRBJ2-3 | - | TRBV6-4 | - | CAYCKLGTDTQYF | TGTGCGTACTGCAAGCTCGGCACAGATACGCAGTATTTT
TRBJ1-3 | - | TRBV7-6 | - | CASSLGVVGSSSGNTIYF | TGTGCCAGCAGCTTAGGTGTAGTTGGCAGCAGCTCTGGAAACACCATATATTTT
TRBJ1-6 | - | TRBV28 | TRBD1 | CASSLGTANSPLHF | TGTGCCAGCAGTCTCGGGACAGCCAATTCACCCCTCCACTTT
TRBJ2-3 | few | TRBV7-3 | TRBD2 | CASSPETSGDTDTQYF | TGTGCCAGCAGCCCGGAGACTAGCGGGGACACAGATACGCAGTATTTT
TRBJ2-7 | - | TRBV29-1 | TRBD2 | CSVEISGLAGGSVNEQYF | TGCAGCGTTGAAATATCGGGACTAGCGGGAGGATCCGTGAACGAGCAGTACTTC
TRBJ1-1 | - | TRBV6-4 | - | CASSDSMGRRGNTEAFF | TGTGCCAGCAGTGACTCGATGGGGCGGAGAGGGAACACTGAAGCTTTCTTT
TRBJ2-3 | - | TRBV9 | - | CASSATSTDTQYF | TGTGCCAGCAGCGCCACTAGCACAGATACGCAGTATTTT
TRBJ2-7 | - | TRBV10-3 | - | CAISPAPGDYEQYF | TGTGCCATCAGTCCTGCCCCAGGGGACTACGAGCAGTACTTC
TRBJ2-3 | - | TRBV5-3 | TRBD2 | CARSTSETSGTPLLTDTQYF | TGTGCCAGAAGCACAAGTGAGACTAGCGGGACCCCGCTCCTCACAGATACGCAGTATTTT
TRBJ2-3 | - | TRBV10-3 | - | CATPGVPTDTQYF | TGTGCCACTCCGGGCGTTCCGACAGATACGCAGTATTTT
TRBJ2-1 | - | TRBV15 | TRBD2 | CATSLPTAGGPSYNEQFF | TGTGCCACCAGCTTACCCACCGCGGGAGGCCCCTCCTACAATGAGCAGTTCTTC
TRBJ2-7 | - | TRBV6-6 | - | CASSYSFSGSDEQYF | TGTGCCAGCAGTTACTCGTTCTCAGGGTCCGACGAGCAGTACTTC
TRBJ2-6 | - | TRBV19 | - | CASSFAGSGANVLTF | TGTGCCAGTAGTTTCGCGGGTAGCGGGGCCAACGTCCTGACTTTC
TRBJ2-7 | - | TRBV7-9 | TRBD2 | CASSQRGTSRPPEQYF | TGTGCCAGCAGCCAGCGGGGGACTAGCAGGCCCCCCGAGCAGTACTTC
TRBJ2-7 | - | TRBV29-1 | - | CSVEVRGWQYF | TGCAGCGTTGAAGTCCGGGGATGGCAGTACTTC
TRBJ1-4 | - | TRBV19 | TRBD1 | CASSIGTATNEKLFF | TGTGCCAGTAGTATCGGGACAGCAACTAATGAAAAACTGTTTTTT
TRBJ1-6 | few | TRBV7-6 | - | CASSLGAENNSPLHF | TGTGCCAGCAGCTTAGGGGCGGAGAATAATTCACCCCTCCACTTT
TRBJ2-4 | once | TRBV19 | TRBD2 | CASSDTGTSGSSKNIQYF | TGTGCCAGTAGTGACACCGGGACTAGCGGGTCCTCCAAAAACATTCAGTACTTC
TRBJ2-3 | - | TRBV28 | TRBD2 | CASSLPGRGTQYF | TGTGCCAGCAGTTTACCAGGGAGGGGCACGCAGTATTTT
TRBJ1-2 | - | TRBV5-4 | TRBD1 | CASSLGDRVGNYGYTF | TGTGCCAGCAGCTTGGGGGACAGGGTTGGGAACTATGGCTACACCTTC
TRBJ1-1 | - | TRBV5-4 | - | CASSQGTVRPEAFF | TGTGCCAGCAGCCAAGGGACCGTACGCCCTGAAGCTTTCTTT
TRBJ2-7 | - | TRBV7-9 | - | CASSPGLAVPYEQYF | TGTGCCAGCAGCCCTGGGCTGGCAGTCCCCTACGAGCAGTACTTC
TRBJ2-4 | - | TRBV15 | TRBD1 | CATSRGQGGNIQYF | TGTGCCACCAGCAGAGGACAGGGCGGAAACATTCAGTACTTC
TRBJ2-7 | - | TRBV2 | TRBD1 | CASSETGQGPYEQYF | TGTGCCAGCAGTGAAACGGGACAGGGGCCCTACGAGCAGTACTTC